This T cell receptor beta chain originates from a study of graft-versus-host responses after intestinal transplantation. For the study at large: The whole recipient group had anti-thymocyte globulin induction followed by tacrolimus and steroids for roughly 3 years.

Study observations and caveats: GvH clones occurred in recipient marrow; some first appeared in ileum or blood.

A remark on this clone: Its target is unknown.

Between the trimmed V and J ends, which lost 2 bases and 3 bases, there was a span of 11 bases. Germline CDR1 reads GTSNPN; CDR2 reads SVGIG (reference sequence). This CDR3 has 13 amino acids. Generated by immunoSEQ multiplex PCR, the TCRdb table keeps only in-frame clones and is missing some. The sample has over 90,000 clones; roughly 90% are singletons. This specimen consisted of unstimulated CD8+ T cells sorted from spleen or lymph node cells, obtained before intestinal transplant. The clonotype originates from a human donor who received an intestinal transplant. The chain has TRBV30 and TRBJ2-7; D possibly corresponds to TRBD2 (5 bases). CDR3 loop: CAWSHGENYEQYF. CDR3 coding DNA: TGTGCCTGGAGTCACGGGGAGAACTACGAGCAGTACTTC.